These T cell receptor beta chains were read from a single sample in a study of response to subunit inactivated influenza vaccine. TCRdb independently ran MiXCR on the RT-PCR reads; one entry per CDR3 protein. The table has roughly 550,000 distinct CDR3 sequences, 20% to 25% seen once. Another study also made use of these data, one on T cells expressing NK-cell markers.

This specimen was CD4+ T cells sorted from PBMCs, taken about 12 days after vaccination. The receptors stem from a man aged 50-60 years who received an inactivated influenza vaccine. Each CDR3 is given without its conserved first and last residue. A D gene is named only where the DNA matches it firmly. Part of the rows lack a size; the others show once, few, many or a class for expanded clones.

D gene: TRBD1
clone size: NA
V gene: TRBV2
J gene: TRBJ2-3
CDR3 protein: ASSPDRVIADTQY

D gene: NA
clone size: few
V gene: TRBV11-2
J gene: TRBJ2-1
CDR3 protein: ASSSLARAYNEQF

D gene: NA
clone size: NA
V gene: TRBV18
J gene: TRBJ2-3
CDR3 protein: ASSPPPQRDTQY

D gene: NA
clone size: many
V gene: TRBV4-3
J gene: TRBJ2-2
CDR3 protein: ASSQVYAGGHTGELF

D gene: NA
clone size: few
V gene: TRBV18
J gene: TRBJ2-7
CDR3 protein: ASSPPKTGAYEQY

D gene: NA
clone size: few
V gene: TRBV29-1
J gene: TRBJ2-1
CDR3 protein: SVSGDTARRDNEQF

D gene: TRBD1
clone size: few
V gene: TRBV20-1
J gene: TRBJ1-1
CDR3 protein: SARGQRFMNTEAF

D gene: TRBD2
clone size: NA
V gene: TRBV5-1
J gene: TRBJ2-1
CDR3 protein: ASSLAGLALGGEQF

D gene: TRBD1
clone size: NA
V gene: TRBV20-1
J gene: TRBJ1-2
CDR3 protein: SAIRDRPLSYGYT

D gene: TRBD1
clone size: few
V gene: TRBV7-2
J gene: TRBJ1-1
CDR3 protein: ASSFGDRMNTEAF

D gene: TRBD2
clone size: NA
V gene: TRBV10-3
J gene: TRBJ2-3
CDR3 protein: AITGASGVSTDTQY

D gene: NA
clone size: NA
V gene: TRBV6-2/TRBV6-3
J gene: TRBJ2-2
CDR3 protein: ASSYAGQNIGELF

D gene: NA
clone size: NA
V gene: TRBV7-8
J gene: TRBJ2-3
CDR3 protein: ASSLATVATSTDTQY

D gene: TRBD2
clone size: few
V gene: TRBV10-3
J gene: TRBJ2-3
CDR3 protein: AIRTSVQWEDTQY

D gene: NA
clone size: few
V gene: TRBV18
J gene: TRBJ2-7
CDR3 protein: ASSPPGRYEQY

D gene: NA
clone size: few
V gene: TRBV7-2
J gene: TRBJ2-1
CDR3 protein: ASSLVRLPGNEQF

D gene: TRBD1
clone size: NA
V gene: TRBV6-1
J gene: TRBJ2-6
CDR3 protein: ASRSGTAGANVLT

D gene: TRBD2
clone size: NA
V gene: TRBV27
J gene: TRBJ2-2
CDR3 protein: ASSFGLAAGELF

D gene: NA
clone size: few
V gene: TRBV10-3
J gene: TRBJ1-2
CDR3 protein: AISESAGENYGYT

D gene: NA
clone size: NA
V gene: TRBV7-2
J gene: TRBJ1-6
CDR3 protein: ASSRAGTPQNSPLH

D gene: NA
clone size: few
V gene: TRBV15
J gene: TRBJ2-3
CDR3 protein: ATSGGGPTDTQY

D gene: NA
clone size: NA
V gene: TRBV11-3
J gene: TRBJ2-3
CDR3 protein: ASSQRTDPTDTQY

D gene: TRBD1
clone size: few
V gene: TRBV11-2
J gene: TRBJ2-2
CDR3 protein: ASSPGQGIRGNTGELF

D gene: NA
clone size: NA
V gene: TRBV6-5
J gene: TRBJ1-6
CDR3 protein: ASSSSARVESPLH

D gene: NA
clone size: NA
V gene: TRBV27
J gene: TRBJ2-2
CDR3 protein: ASSLLRRNTGELF

D gene: NA
clone size: few
V gene: TRBV7-6
J gene: TRBJ2-7
CDR3 protein: ASSLGGLLYEQY

D gene: NA
clone size: many
V gene: TRBV6-1
J gene: TRBJ1-5
CDR3 protein: ASSQDPGYAPQH

D gene: NA
clone size: NA
V gene: TRBV5-8
J gene: TRBJ2-5
CDR3 protein: ASSLEPRGETQY

D gene: NA
clone size: NA
V gene: TRBV28
J gene: TRBJ2-7
CDR3 protein: ASSGTPPEQY